This passage covers 24 T cell receptor beta chains from one sample sequenced in a study of T cells in Graves' hyperthyroidism and ophthalmopathy. Amplification targeted TCR beta CDR3 regions from RNA transcripts. The TCR CDR3 was amplified in a first-round RT-PCR using the HTBI primer set. TCRdb used MiXCR to reprocess the multiplex PCR reads, holding one entry per CDR3 protein. Of about 560,000 distinct CDR3 sequences listed, roughly 46% were seen once; the top ten hold roughly 8.2%. Sequencing input: peripheral blood or thyroid tissue (not recorded which). These receptors all come from a woman in her late teens or twenties with Graves' hyperthyroidism.

The chain is built from TRBV2 and TRBJ1-6; TRBD1 matches at 9 bases. This CDR3 has 15 residues. Germline V gene data show CDR1 as SNHLY and CDR2 as FYNNEI. With 2 bases clipped from V and 8 bases from J, the junction kept 4 bases outside the gene matches. The DNA for the CDR3 is TGTGCCAGCAGTGAACCTCGGACAGGGGATTCACCCCTCCACTTT. Protein: CASSEPRTGDSPLHF.

This clonotype has at least ten counts. The chain couples TRBV2 to TRBJ1-4, with D maybe TRBD1 (5 bases). CDR1 and CDR2 from the germline V gene are SNHLY and FYNNEI. V was shortened by 8 bases and J by 10 bases, with 14 bases between the two germline ends. The CDR3 runs to 12 residues. CDR3 DNA: TGTGCCAGCCACGTGTGGGGGGGAAAACTGTTTTTT. Its protein product is CASHVWGGKLFF.

V usage is TRBV2 and J usage is TRBJ1-6, with TRBD1 matching over 7 bases. This CDR3 has 16 amino acids. Germline V CDR1 and CDR2: SNHLY, FYNNEI. The V and J ends lost 2 bases and 9 bases, in that order; junction bases with no gene match: 10. CDR3 coding DNA: TGTGCCAGCAGTGAATTGGCGACAGGGTGGGGTTCACCCCTCCACTTT. Protein product: CASSELATGWGSPLHF.

The DNA of the CDR3 is TGTGCCATCAGTGGACGGGCGACAGGGGCTAACTATGGCTACACCTTC. Protein: CAISGRATGANYGYTF. The J gene is TRBJ1-2, the V gene TRBV10-3, with 8 nucleotides matching TRBD1. This CDR3 contains 16 residues. V shed 4 bases and J 0 bases; nucleotides not matched to a gene: 7. CDR1 is ENHRY and CDR2 is SYGVKD in the germline V gene.

This clonotype was picked up many times. The chain uses TRBV20-1 and TRBJ1-6; 7 bases line up with TRBD1. Germline V lookup: CDR1 DFQATT, CDR2 SNEGSKA (reference sequence). This CDR3 has 13 residues. V was pared by 3 bases and J by 7 bases, with 3 bases of the junction left unmatched. For the CDR3, the DNA is TGCAGTGCTAGGGGACAGCCCAATTCACCCCTCCACTTT. Translated: CSARGQPNSPLHF.

This clonotype was seen more than once but under ten times. The chain recombines TRBV2 with TRBJ1-3, with D perhaps matching TRBD1 (5 bases). The CDR3 consists of 17 residues. The germline gives CDR1 SNHLY, CDR2 FYNNEI. Between the trimmed V and J ends, which lost 2 bases and 4 bases, there was a span of 18 bases. The CDR3 region has the DNA TGTGCCAGCAGTGAACCTTCCCGGGGCAGATCCGGAAACACCATATATTTT. Protein product: CASSEPSRGRSGNTIYF.

J is TRBJ2-7 and V is TRBV20-1; D is unresolved. Trimming shortened V by 5 bases and J by 2 bases, and 13 bases separated the two germline ends. In germline, CDR1 is DFQATT, CDR2 SNEGSKA (reference sequence). The CDR3 runs 13 residues. The CDR3 DNA reads as TGCAGTGCTGCCCCCCAGGTGCCCTACGAGCAGTACTTC. It encodes CSAAPQVPYEQYF.

In this sample, this clonotype turned up once. This chain links TRBV24-1 with TRBJ1-5, with a tentative D call TRBD1 (5 bases). Trimming shortened V by 3 bases and J by 6 bases, and 17 bases separated the two germline ends. CDR1 is KGHDR, CDR2 SFDVKD, per germline. The CDR3 is 16 amino acids. The CDR3 bases are TGTGCCACCAGTGATAGCGGGACGGGGATGGGTCAGCCCCAGCATTTT. It yields the protein CATSDSGTGMGQPQHF.

The chain recombines TRBV5-8 with TRBJ2-7; 7 nucleotides align to TRBD1. The CDR3 has 16 amino acids. The V gene's germline CDR1 is SGHTS and CDR2 YDEGEE. V dropped 2 bases and J dropped 0; count of bases not matched to a gene: 8. Here the CDR3 reads CASSFRDRTTSYEQYF. The CDR3 DNA reads as TGTGCCAGCAGCTTCCGGGACAGAACTACCTCCTACGAGCAGTACTTC.

In the case of this clonotype: A much larger clone lies one base from this, so it may be a read error. The chain couples TRBV24-1 to TRBJ2-6, with TRBD1 as a possible D gene (6 bases). The germline V gene encodes CDR1 KGHDR and CDR2 SFDVKD. This CDR3 spans 16 amino acids. The CDR3 coding sequence is TGTGCCACCAGTGAACCGAACAGGGCTGGGGCCAACGCCCTGACTTTC. Translated, it gives CATSEPNRAGANALTF.

This clonotype occurred a few times. The V gene is TRBV6-1, the J gene TRBJ1-6; D possibly corresponds to TRBD1 (6 bases). This CDR3 region has 16 residues. V lost 4 bases, J lost 0 bases, and 10 bases lay in between. Germline V gene data show CDR1 as MNHNS and CDR2 as SASEGT. CDR3 DNA sequence: TGTGCCAGCAGTGTGGACAGAATCTCCTATAATTCACCCCTCCACTTT. It translates to CASSVDRISYNSPLHF.

This clonotype was counted ten times or more. The V gene is TRBV29-1, the J gene TRBJ1-4, with 9 bases that match TRBD1. Germline loops: CDR1 SQVTM, CDR2 ANQGSEA. This CDR3 has 12 amino acids. V lost 7 bases, J lost 7 bases, and 4 bases stayed unmatched. The CDR3 sequence: CSAPGQGEKLFF. As DNA, the CDR3 is TGCAGCGCTCCGGGACAGGGTGAAAAACTGTTTTTT.

The gene calls are TRBV20-1 and TRBJ1-4; possible D gene TRBD1, 6 bases. This CDR3 comprises 12 residues. In germline, CDR1 is DFQATT, CDR2 SNEGSKA (reference sequence). Trimming took 6 bases from V and 5 from J, leaving 10 bases between them. DNA of the CDR3: TGCAGTGCCCCCCAGGGGAATGAAAAACTGTTTTTT. It yields the protein CSAPQGNEKLFF.

Regarding this clonotype: At one end the junction does not follow the germline gene, possibly because of a read error. The genes are TRBV29-1 and TRBJ1-2; D is ambiguous. CDR3 length equals 11 residues. Per the germline V gene, CDR1 is SQVTM and CDR2 is ANQGSEA. CDR3 sequence (DNA): TGTGCCTGGAGTGCCCTTAGTGGCTACACCTTC. Its translation: CAWSALSGYTF.

The chain uses TRBV6-5 and TRBJ2-7; 12 nucleotides align to TRBD2. Germline CDR1 is MNHEY and CDR2 is SVGAGI. V lost 0 bases, J lost 1 base, and 4 bases stayed unmatched. This CDR3 spans 17 amino acids. CDR3 bases: TGTGCCAGCAGTTACTCCGCCGGGACTAGCGGGTCCTACGAGCAGTACTTC. Its translation is CASSYSAGTSGSYEQYF.

This clonotype was seen at least ten times. V usage is TRBV6-1 and J usage is TRBJ1-6; 11 bases match TRBD1. After removal of 5 bases from V and 8 bases from J, the junction contained 5 bases not matched to a gene. CDR1 and CDR2 (germline): MNHNS, SASEGT. CDR3 size: 15 residues. CDR3 DNA: TGTGCCAGCAGTTTGGGACAGGGGGTTTATTCACCCCTCCACTTT. As protein: CASSLGQGVYSPLHF.

The genes are TRBV12-3 or TRBV12-4 and TRBJ1-6; 7 nucleotides line up with TRBD1. The CDR3 sequence is 15 residues long. Losses at the gene ends were 0 bases for V and 10 bases for J; bases not matched to a gene: 6. The CDR3 region is CASSLAPGGDSPLHF. CDR3 nucleotides: TGTGCCAGCAGTTTAGCGCCAGGGGGGGACTCACCCCTCCACTTT.

The chain joins TRBV20-1 to TRBJ2-5, with a tentative D call TRBD2 (5 bases). The germline CDR1 and CDR2 sequences are DFQATT and SNEGSKA (reference sequence). V lost 1 base and J 0 bases, leaving 15 bases between the germline ends. This CDR3 contains 16 residues. CDR3 in DNA: TGCAGTGCTAGAGGGGCGCGGCGGGCGGACCAAGAGACCCAGTACTTC. This gives the protein CSARGARRADQETQYF.

The gene calls are TRBV10-3 and TRBJ1-1; D remains unclear. The V gene's germline CDR1 is ENHRY and CDR2 SYGVKD. This CDR3 spans 15 amino acids. The V gene lost 5 bases and the J gene lost 0 bases, with 13 bases spanning the gap. CDR3 in amino acids: CAISSHYDLNTEAFF. The CDR3 DNA is TGTGCCATCAGTTCCCACTACGACTTGAACACTGAAGCTTTCTTT.

This clonotype was seen at least ten times. This rearrangement joins TRBV7-9 to TRBJ2-5; a possible D gene is TRBD2 (5 bases). The germline CDR1 and CDR2 sequences are SEHNR and FQNEAQ (reference sequence). Trimming shortened V by 4 bases and J by 1 base, and 13 bases separated the two germline ends. The CDR3 totals 15 residues. The DNA for the CDR3 is TGTGCCAGCAGCTGGAGCGGTGGGCTCCAAGAGACCCAGTACTTC. Translated, it gives CASSWSGGLQETQYF.

As to this clonotype: As the CDR3 is not closed by the conserved phenylalanine or tryptophan, this likely results from a read error. The limits of the CDR3 on the DNA are not certain, so only TCRdb's listed CDR3 is given. J is TRBJ1-1 and V is TRBV15; the DNA was not compared with TRBD1, the D call given in the table. The CDR3 is made up of 11 amino acids, end residues included. The germline V gene encodes CDR1 LNHNV and CDR2 YYDKDF (reference sequence). The CDR3 spells CATSRDGGANY.

This rearrangement joins TRBV20-1 to TRBJ2-5; 13 bases fit TRBD2. Germline CDR1 reads DFQATT; CDR2 reads SNEGSKA (reference sequence). This CDR3 is built from 15 residues. V lost 4 bases and J lost 5; bases outside the gene matches: 7. The CDR3 nucleotides are TGCAGTGCTATCGGACTAGCGGGAGAAGGGGAGACCCAGTACTTC. This sequence encodes CSAIGLAGEGETQYF.

The genes are TRBV29-1 and TRBJ1-1, with D unclear. Between the trimmed V and J ends, which lost 6 bases and 1 base, there was a span of 9 bases. The CDR3 totals 12 residues. Germline V gene lookup returns CDR1 SQVTM and CDR2 ANQGSEA. The chain's CDR3 is CSVGNRNTEAFF. The CDR3 nucleotides read TGCAGCGTGGGGAACAGGAACACTGAAGCTTTCTTT.

About this clonotype itself: This may come from a read error, since a much larger clone is one base off. V gene TRBV19 combines with J gene TRBJ2-5, with D possibly being TRBD1 or TRBD2 (6 bases each). The germline V gene has CDR1 LNHDA and CDR2 SQIVND (reference sequence). Trimming took off 6 bases at V and 5 bases at J, with 16 bases between the two ends. The CDR3 extends over 14 amino acids. The CDR3 spells CASSARGGTETQYF. CDR3 bases: TGTGCCAGTAGCGCCCGAGGGGGGACGGAGACCCAGTACTTC.